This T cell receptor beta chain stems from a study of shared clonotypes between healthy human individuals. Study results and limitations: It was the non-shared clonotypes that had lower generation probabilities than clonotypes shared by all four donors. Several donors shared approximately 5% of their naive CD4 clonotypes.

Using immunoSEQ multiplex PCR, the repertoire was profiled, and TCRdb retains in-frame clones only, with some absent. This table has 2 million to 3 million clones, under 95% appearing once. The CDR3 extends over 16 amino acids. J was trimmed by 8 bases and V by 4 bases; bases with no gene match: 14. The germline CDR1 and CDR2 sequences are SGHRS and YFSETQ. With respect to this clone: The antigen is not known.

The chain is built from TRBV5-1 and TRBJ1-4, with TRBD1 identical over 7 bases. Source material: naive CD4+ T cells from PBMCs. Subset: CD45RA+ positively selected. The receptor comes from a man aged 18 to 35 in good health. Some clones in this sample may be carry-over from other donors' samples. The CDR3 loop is CASSPSPQGVSEKLFF. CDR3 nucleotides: TGCGCCAGCAGCCCATCTCCGCAGGGGGTGTCGGAAAAACTGTTTTTT.